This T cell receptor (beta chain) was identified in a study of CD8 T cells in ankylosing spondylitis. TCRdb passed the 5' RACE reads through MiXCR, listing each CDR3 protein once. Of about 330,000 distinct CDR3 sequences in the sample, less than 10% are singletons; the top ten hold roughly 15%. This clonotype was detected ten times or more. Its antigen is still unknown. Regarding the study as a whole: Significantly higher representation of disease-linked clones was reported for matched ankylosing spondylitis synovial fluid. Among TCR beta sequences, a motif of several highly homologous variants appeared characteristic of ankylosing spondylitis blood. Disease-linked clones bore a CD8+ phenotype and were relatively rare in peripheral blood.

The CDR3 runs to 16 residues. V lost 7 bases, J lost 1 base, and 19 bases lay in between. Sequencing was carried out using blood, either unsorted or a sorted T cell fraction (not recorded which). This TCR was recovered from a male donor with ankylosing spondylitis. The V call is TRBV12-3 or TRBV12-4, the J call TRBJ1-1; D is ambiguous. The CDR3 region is CASTPSYGLKNTEAFF. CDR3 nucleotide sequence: TGTGCCAGCACCCCCTCGTACGGGCTAAAGAACACTGAAGCTTTCTTT.